These 12 T cell receptor beta chains were sequenced from one sample in a study of T cell changes during pregnancy in multiple sclerosis (dated by TCRdb to the late 2010s). Receptors were amplified or captured by the immunoSEQ multiplex PCR assay. TCRdb took over this immuneACCESS table, retaining in-frame rearrangements with V and J assigned. Such tables are incomplete; in checked studies, under half of the missing clones stem from an unresolved V gene, and the remainder is unexplained. The sample table records approximately 49,000 clones; roughly 88% of these occur just once. The leading ten clones occupy roughly 1.2% of the sample. The sequencing here drew on CD4+ T cells from peripheral blood mononuclear cells, taken in the second trimester of pregnancy. Source of these receptors: a female donor with multiple sclerosis, enrolled in a pregnancy study.

This clone was recorded once. The V and J genes are TRBV6-1 and TRBJ2-1; D is undetermined. CDR3 length equals 16 residues. Germline V gene lookup returns CDR1 MNHNS and CDR2 SASEGT. Trimming took off 2 bases at V and 3 bases at J, with 14 bases between the two ends. Here the CDR3 DNA reads TGTGCCAGCAGTGAAAGTAGCTACCGTGTCTACAATGAGCAGTTCTTC. It translates to CASSESSYRVYNEQFF.

This clone was recorded a few times. V usage is TRBV7-9 and J usage is TRBJ1-1; D unclear. Deletions cut 7 bases from V and 1 base from J, with 4 bases between. The CDR3 runs to 11 residues. CDR1 and CDR2 from the germline V gene are SEHNR and FQNEAQ (reference sequence). CDR3 protein: CASTRNTEAFF. The CDR3 bases are TGTGCCAGCACGAGGAACACTGAAGCTTTCTTT.

V is TRBV7-9 and J is TRBJ2-3; D not resolved. This CDR3 region has 11 residues. The V end was cut by 4 bases, the J end by 4 bases, with 3 bases between. Looked up from germline, CDR1 is SEHNR and CDR2 is FQNEAQ (reference sequence). CDR3 sequence reads: CASSSSDTQYF. CDR3 DNA: TGTGCCAGCAGCTCCTCAGATACGCAGTATTTT.

This chain joins TRBV2 and TRBJ2-1, with 11 positions matching TRBD2. Germline CDR1 reads SNHLY; CDR2 reads FYNNEI. J gave up 7 bases and V 6 bases, and 2 bases lay outside the gene matches. The CDR3 loop spans 13 amino acids. CDR3: CASRLAGVNEQFF. The CDR3 DNA is TGTGCCAGCAGACTAGCGGGAGTTAATGAGCAGTTCTTC.

The chain recombines TRBV7-2 with TRBJ2-7, with TRBD1 identical over 8 bases. This CDR3 has 13 amino acids. V shed 5 bases and J 5 bases; nucleotides not matched to a gene: 5. Germline assignment: CDR1 SGHTA and CDR2 FQGNSA. Written as DNA, the CDR3 is TGTGCCAGCAGCCAGGACAGGGACCACGAGCAGTACTTC. As protein: CASSQDRDHEQYF.

This clone was picked up a small number of times. The rearrangement links TRBV5-1 to TRBJ2-7; TRBD2 agrees at 8 bases. CDR1 is SGHRS, CDR2 YFSETQ, per germline. This CDR3 is built from 16 residues. V was pared by 0 bases and J by 7 bases, with 12 bases of the junction left unmatched. CDR3 coding DNA: TGCGCCAGCAGCTTGGCCGTCACTAGCGGTGGGGGAGAGCAGTACTTC. Translated: CASSLAVTSGGGEQYF.

The chain carries TRBV30 and TRBJ2-2, with D possibly being TRBD1 (6 bases). V lost 3 bases, J lost 3 bases, and 11 bases lay in between. The CDR3 loop spans 14 amino acids. Germline CDR1 GTSNPN, CDR2 SVGIG (reference sequence). The CDR3 protein is CAWRTTGYTGELFF. The CDR3 bases are TGTGCCTGGAGAACGACAGGCTACACCGGGGAGCTGTTTTTT.

This chain links TRBV7-9 with TRBJ2-3; D is uncertain. The CDR3 sequence is 14 residues long. CDR1 and CDR2 (germline): SEHNR, FQNEAQ (reference sequence). V lost 5 bases, J lost 4 bases, and 13 bases lay in between. CDR3 nucleotide sequence: TGTGCCAGCAGCCGCGACCCCGCGGCAGATACGCAGTATTTT. Translating gives CASSRDPAADTQYF.

This chain links TRBV11-2 with TRBJ2-1; D perhaps matches TRBD2 (5 bases). The CDR3 extends over 14 amino acids. V gave up 5 bases and J gave up 6 bases, with 14 bases separating them. CDR1 is SGHAT and CDR2 is FQNNGV in the germline V gene. The CDR3: CASSAGVGFNEQFF. CDR3 bases: TGTGCCAGCAGCGCCGGGGTGGGGTTCAATGAGCAGTTCTTC.

This clone was counted a single time. V is TRBV29-1 and J is TRBJ2-5; D is ambiguous. The DNA end lines up better with TRBJ2-7; the J call may be wrong. Germline values: CDR1 SQVTM, CDR2 ANQGSEA. The CDR3 length is 13 residues. The CDR3 is CSVDSPGTYEQYF. The CDR3 coding sequence is TGCAGCGTTGATAGTCCAGGTACCTACGAGCAGTACTTC.

This clone was seen once. The chain couples TRBV5-1 to TRBJ2-3; a weak D match, TRBD2 (6 bases). This CDR3 comprises 15 residues. Germline lookup yields CDR1 SGHRS and CDR2 YFSETQ. V was cut by 1 base and J by 3 bases, with 12 bases left in between. CDR3 DNA: TGCGCCAGCAGCTTGAACGGACTAACAACAGATACGCAGTATTTT. Amino acid sequence: CASSLNGLTTDTQYF.

There are a few counts of this clone. The J gene is TRBJ2-1, the V gene TRBV10-1; the D gene is possibly TRBD2 (6 bases). CDR1 WNHNN and CDR2 SYGVQD come from the germline V gene (reference sequence). V was cut by 0 bases and J by 8 bases, with 14 bases left in between. The CDR3 contains 15 residues. The CDR3 DNA is TGCGCCAGCAGTGAGTCGAGGGCGGGGATCCATGAGCAGTTCTTC. Amino acid sequence: CASSESRAGIHEQFF.